The sequence of this TCR beta chain was determined in a study of blood T cell repertoires in COVID-19. At the level of the study: Sites in the United States, Italy and Spain provided acute and convalescent COVID-19 samples.

The count of this clone is one. Original data processing: The assay estimated nucleated cells by amplifying reference gene primers. The assay was immunoSEQ multiplex PCR, and TCRdb's table has in-frame clones only and misses some. V, J and clone size derive from that table, while D and trimming were established from the DNA sequence. This table holds some 150,000 clones, approximately 90% found once. The CDR3 totals 15 residues. The germline V gene has CDR1 SGDLS and CDR2 YYNGEE. V lost 0 bases and J lost 6, with 16 bases in between. What was sequenced was peripheral blood. This receptor was identified in a human donor in a cohort sampled during active COVID-19. The gene calls are TRBV9 and TRBJ2-7; the D gene is possibly TRBD2 (5 bases). The CDR3 DNA reads TGTGCCAGCAGCGTAGGTAGGGAAGGAGGCTCCGAGCAGTACTTC. It translates to CASSVGREGGSEQYF.